A single sample is the source of the 22 T cell receptor beta chains below, sequenced in a study of control samples from healthy donors and cancer patients (dated by TCRdb to the early 2020s). The library was built by means of the immunoSEQ multiplex PCR assay. Entries here come from immuneACCESS through TCRdb and include only in-frame sequences with V and J called. Some clones fail to appear in such tables; in the studies checked, an unresolved V gene covers under half of the shortfall, and the cause of the remainder is unknown. This sample holds 350,000 to 450,000 clones; approximately 90% were observed only once. Around 6.4% of the sample comes from the top ten. The specimen was PBMCs. The receptors shown here come from a man between 40 and 49 years old with head and neck cancer.

The chain joins TRBV5-1 to TRBJ2-3; 8 nucleotides agree with TRBD1. CDR3 length equals 17 residues. V was pared by 0 bases and J by 2 bases, with 8 bases of the junction left unmatched. From germline, CDR1 is SGHRS and CDR2 YFSETQ. The CDR3 DNA follows: TGCGCCAGCAGCTTGGTCGGACAGGGATTTTCCACAGATACGCAGTATTTT. This gives the protein CASSLVGQGFSTDTQYF.

The rearrangement links TRBV3-1 (or the pseudogene TRBV3-2) to TRBJ2-1; D possibly corresponds to TRBD1 (6 bases). CDR1 is LGHDT, CDR2 YNNKEL, per germline (reference sequence). The V and J ends lost 5 bases and 3 bases respectively, with 14 bases between them. There are 15 residues in the CDR3. CDR3 amino acids: CASSSDRNLYNEQFF. DNA of the CDR3: TGTGCCAGCAGCTCCGACAGGAATCTCTACAATGAGCAGTTCTTC.

J is TRBJ1-4 and V is TRBV6-1, with 7 bases identical to TRBD1. Germline V gene data show CDR1 as MNHNS and CDR2 as SASEGT. The CDR3 spans 16 residues. With V trimmed by 4 bases and J by 5 bases, 10 bases remained unmatched. The CDR3 is CASSVLWQGDNEKLFF. In nucleotides, the CDR3 is TGTGCCAGCAGTGTCTTATGGCAGGGGGACAATGAAAAACTGTTTTTT.

Of note for this clone: The sample holds other DNA sequences that translate to the same CDR3. The chain has TRBV12-3 or TRBV12-4 and TRBJ1-1; D call uncertain. CDR3 length equals 13 residues. Deletions cut 3 bases from V and 0 bases from J, with 5 bases between. In nucleotides, the CDR3 is TGTGCCAGCAGTTTTTCTGTGAACACTGAAGCTTTCTTT. The encoded protein is CASSFSVNTEAFF.

The rearrangement joins TRBV11-2 to TRBJ1-1, with D perhaps matching TRBD1 (5 bases). The CDR3 contains 14 residues. Germline V gene lookup returns CDR1 SGHAT and CDR2 FQNNGV. Trimming pared 5 bases from V and 4 bases from J, leaving 14 bases between. The CDR3 nucleotides read TGTGCCAGCAGCCCCACAGGTCCCGCCACTGAAGCTTTCTTT. Amino acid sequence: CASSPTGPATEAFF.

The chain uses TRBV15 and TRBJ2-7; 8 bases line up with TRBD1. The CDR3 covers 15 residues. Germline V gene lookup returns CDR1 LNHNV and CDR2 YYDKDF (reference sequence). V dropped 0 bases and J dropped 7; count of bases not matched to a gene: 8. The CDR3 region is CATSREGQGAREQYF. CDR3 in DNA: TGTGCCACCAGCAGAGAAGGGCAGGGGGCTCGAGAGCAGTACTTC.

The chain carries TRBV7-3 and TRBJ2-3, with 8 bases lining up with TRBD2. Germline trimming cut 5 bases from V and 1 base from J; bases unmatched to any gene: 8. Germline V CDR1 and CDR2: SGHTA, FQGTGA. The CDR3 totals 16 residues. For the CDR3, the DNA is TGTGCCAGCAGCCCGGGACTAGGGCGGGGCACAGATACGCAGTATTTT. Protein sequence: CASSPGLGRGTDTQYF.

The chain is built from TRBV6-5 and TRBJ1-1; D remains unclear. The V end lost 2 bases, the J end lost 3 bases, and 13 bases lay between the germline ends. The CDR3 has 15 residues. Germline V gene sequence: CDR1 MNHEY, CDR2 SVGAGI. This CDR3 reads CASSYEGGLYTEAFF. DNA of the CDR3: TGTGCCAGCAGTTACGAGGGAGGGTTGTACACTGAAGCTTTCTTT.

The V and J genes are TRBV6-5 and TRBJ1-3; D uncertain. Germline V gene lookup returns CDR1 MNHEY and CDR2 SVGAGI. V lost 2 bases and J 0 bases, leaving 8 bases between the germline ends. The CDR3 totals 15 residues. DNA of the CDR3: TGTGCCAGCAGTTACGGGGTGAGCTCTGGAAACACCATATATTTT. Translated: CASSYGVSSGNTIYF.

This sequence joins TRBV19 and TRBJ2-2, with unresolved D. Germline loops: CDR1 LNHDA, CDR2 SQIVND (reference sequence). Trimming removed 7 bases from V and 1 base from J, with 10 bases in between. There are 14 residues in the CDR3. CDR3 sequence: CASNSIVNTGELFF. DNA for the CDR3: TGTGCCAGTAATTCGATCGTGAACACCGGGGAGCTGTTTTTT.

The chain combines TRBV12-3 or TRBV12-4 with TRBJ2-7, with D hard to call. This CDR3 has 12 amino acids. Trimming took off 7 bases at V and 2 bases at J, with 9 bases between the two ends. CDR3 DNA: TGTGCCAGCATGAAATCCGCCTACGAGCAGTACTTC. Residues: CASMKSAYEQYF.

J is TRBJ1-2 and V is TRBV4-1, with TRBD1 as a possible D gene (6 bases). The germline V gene encodes CDR1 MGHRA and CDR2 YSYEKL. The CDR3 sequence is 12 residues long. The V gene lost 3 bases and the J gene lost 8 bases, with 10 bases spanning the gap. The CDR3 nucleotides are TGCGCCAGCAGCCATGCAGGGGAGGGCTACACCTTC. Translating it yields CASSHAGEGYTF.

The chain has TRBV27 and TRBJ1-1; unclear D gene. V was clipped by 5 bases and J by 1 base, with 8 bases between them. CDR1 is MNHEY, CDR2 SMNVEV, per germline (reference sequence). This CDR3 is built from 13 residues. The CDR3: CASSTSWNTEAFF. The CDR3 DNA is TGTGCCAGCAGTACAAGTTGGAACACTGAAGCTTTCTTT.

This chain joins TRBV28 and TRBJ2-3; TRBD2 agrees at 7 bases. V gave up 11 bases and J gave up 4 bases; unmatched junction bases: 21. CDR1 and CDR2 from the germline V gene are MDHEN and SYDVKM. This CDR3 has 17 residues. CDR3 nucleotides: TGTGCCGGCCTGACCCCACTAGAGCGGGACGGCGCAGATACGCAGTATTTT. Residues: CAGLTPLERDGADTQYF.

The chain employs TRBV9 and TRBJ2-7; possibly TRBD1 for D (6 bases). The V end was cut by 0 bases, the J end by 2 bases, with 12 bases between. Germline-derived CDR1 and CDR2 are SGDLS and YYNGEE. The length of the CDR3 is 15 residues. The CDR3 is CASSVEVAGAYEQYF. The CDR3 nucleotides read TGTGCCAGCAGCGTAGAGGTAGCAGGGGCCTACGAGCAGTACTTC.

The chain recombines TRBV28 with TRBJ1-3, with 9 bases aligning to TRBD1. V lost 8 bases, J lost 0 bases, and 11 bases stayed unmatched. The CDR3 spans 17 residues. Germline CDR1 is MDHEN and CDR2 is SYDVKM. This CDR3 is CASLPDRGTFSGNTIYF. In DNA, the CDR3 is TGTGCCAGCCTACCTGACAGGGGGACATTCTCTGGAAACACCATATATTTT. Full variable domain (missing parts from reference TRBV28 and TRBJ1-3): DVKVTQSSRYLVKRTGEKVFLECVQDMDHENMFWYRQDPGLGLRLIYFSYDVKMKEKGDIPEGYSVSREKKERFSLILESASTNQTSMYLCASLPDRGTFSGNTIYFGEGSWLTVV.

CDR3 bases: TGTGCCAGCAGTGGCGTTAGGACTAGCGGGACCTACGAGCAGTACTTC. This gives the protein CASSGVRTSGTYEQYF. The rearrangement uses TRBV6-1 and TRBJ2-7; TRBD2 matches 12 bases. The germline V gene encodes CDR1 MNHNS and CDR2 SASEGT. CDR3 size: 16 residues. V trimming: 4 bases; J trimming: 2 bases; junction bases outside the gene matches: 6.

V usage is TRBV6-5 and J usage is TRBJ2-7; 7 positions agree with TRBD2. CDR1 is MNHEY, CDR2 SVGAGI, per germline. V trimming: 8 bases; J trimming: 5 bases; junction bases outside the gene matches: 9. The CDR3 spans 13 residues. CDR3 DNA: TGTGCCAGCCGACTCGCCGGGGGGAACGAGCAGTACTTC. Protein product: CASRLAGGNEQYF.

The rearrangement uses TRBV19 and TRBJ2-5; D gene uncertain. This CDR3 contains 11 residues. CDR1 LNHDA and CDR2 SQIVND come from the germline V gene (reference sequence). V was cut by 8 bases and J by 0 bases, with 4 bases left in between. CDR3 amino acids: CASRYQETQYF. The CDR3 nucleotides are TGTGCCAGTCGGTACCAAGAGACCCAGTACTTC.

This chain connects TRBV6-5 to TRBJ1-2; 10 nucleotides match TRBD1. The trim removed 4 bases at V and 8 bases at J, leaving 10 bases unmatched. Germline CDR1 and CDR2: MNHEY and SVGAGI. The length of the CDR3 is 15 residues. This CDR3 is CASSSPDRGRAGYTF. The DNA of the CDR3 is TGTGCCAGCAGTTCCCCCGACAGGGGGCGGGCGGGCTACACCTTC.

The chain joins TRBV24-1 to TRBJ2-3, with 7 nucleotides matching TRBD1. Germline CDR1 KGHDR, CDR2 SFDVKD. The CDR3 is made up of 16 amino acids. The V and J ends lost 3 bases and 1 base, in that order; junction bases with no gene match: 6. The DNA of the CDR3 is TGTGCCACCAGTGATCTCGGTGGACAGGGCACAGATACGCAGTATTTT. Translated, it gives CATSDLGGQGTDTQYF.

The V gene is TRBV30, the J gene TRBJ1-5; tentatively, D is TRBD1 (5 bases). Trimming took off 0 bases at V and 4 bases at J, with 10 bases between the two ends. Germline V gene sequence: CDR1 GTSNPN, CDR2 SVGIG (reference sequence). CDR3 length: 14 residues. In DNA form, the CDR3 reads TGTGCCTGGAGTGTAGGCAGGGCTAATCAGCCCCAGCATTTT. Its translation is CAWSVGRANQPQHF.